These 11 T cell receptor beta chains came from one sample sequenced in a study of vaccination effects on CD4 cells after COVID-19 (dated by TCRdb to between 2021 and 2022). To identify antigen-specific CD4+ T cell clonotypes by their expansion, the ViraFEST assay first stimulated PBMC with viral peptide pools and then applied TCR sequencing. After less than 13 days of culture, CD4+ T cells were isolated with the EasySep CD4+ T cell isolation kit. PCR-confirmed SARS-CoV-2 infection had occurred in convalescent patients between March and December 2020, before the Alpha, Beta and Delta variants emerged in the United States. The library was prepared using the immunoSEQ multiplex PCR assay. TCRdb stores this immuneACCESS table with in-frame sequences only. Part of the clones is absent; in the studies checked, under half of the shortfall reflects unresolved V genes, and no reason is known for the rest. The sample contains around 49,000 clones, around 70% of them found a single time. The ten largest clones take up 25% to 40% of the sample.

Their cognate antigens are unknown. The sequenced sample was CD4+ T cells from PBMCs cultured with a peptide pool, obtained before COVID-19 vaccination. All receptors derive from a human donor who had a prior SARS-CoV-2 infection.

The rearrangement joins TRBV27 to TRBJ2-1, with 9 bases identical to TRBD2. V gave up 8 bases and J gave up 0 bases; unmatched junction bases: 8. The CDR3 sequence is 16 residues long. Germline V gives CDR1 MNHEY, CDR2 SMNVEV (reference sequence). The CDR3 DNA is TGTGCCAGCGCCCGGACTAGCGCCTACTCCTACAATGAGCAGTTCTTC. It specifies CASARTSAYSYNEQFF.

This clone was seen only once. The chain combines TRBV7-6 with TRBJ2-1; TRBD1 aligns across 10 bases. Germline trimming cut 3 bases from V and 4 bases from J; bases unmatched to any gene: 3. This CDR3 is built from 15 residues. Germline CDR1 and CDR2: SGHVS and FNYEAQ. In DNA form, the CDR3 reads TGTGCCAGCAGCTTTCCGGGACAGGGGTACAATGAGCAGTTCTTC. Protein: CASSFPGQGYNEQFF.

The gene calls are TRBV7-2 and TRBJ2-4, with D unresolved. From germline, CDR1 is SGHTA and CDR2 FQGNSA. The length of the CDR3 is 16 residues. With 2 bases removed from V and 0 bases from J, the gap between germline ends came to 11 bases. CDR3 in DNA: TGTGCCAGCAGCTTATCACAGATACTAGCCAAAAACATTCAGTACTTC. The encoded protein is CASSLSQILAKNIQYF.

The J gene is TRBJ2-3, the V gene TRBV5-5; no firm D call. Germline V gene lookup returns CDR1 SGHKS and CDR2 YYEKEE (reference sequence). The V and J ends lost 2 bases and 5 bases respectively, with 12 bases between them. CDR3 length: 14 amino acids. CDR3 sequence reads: CASSFRTTEDTQYF. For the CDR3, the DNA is TGTGCCAGCAGCTTTCGTACTACAGAAGATACGCAGTATTTT.

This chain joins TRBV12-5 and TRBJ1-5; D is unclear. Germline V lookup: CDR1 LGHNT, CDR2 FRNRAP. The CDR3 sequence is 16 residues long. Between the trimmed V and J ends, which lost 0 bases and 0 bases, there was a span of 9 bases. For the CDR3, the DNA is TGTGCTAGTGGTTTGGTACTTGGTTATAGCAATCAGCCCCAGCATTTT. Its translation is CASGLVLGYSNQPQHF.

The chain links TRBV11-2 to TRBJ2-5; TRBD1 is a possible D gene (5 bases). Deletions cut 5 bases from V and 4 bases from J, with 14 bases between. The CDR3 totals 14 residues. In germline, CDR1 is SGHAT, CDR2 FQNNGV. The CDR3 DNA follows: TGTGCCAGCAGCCAGGGCGTAGTCGTAGAGACCCAGTACTTC. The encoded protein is CASSQGVVVETQYF.

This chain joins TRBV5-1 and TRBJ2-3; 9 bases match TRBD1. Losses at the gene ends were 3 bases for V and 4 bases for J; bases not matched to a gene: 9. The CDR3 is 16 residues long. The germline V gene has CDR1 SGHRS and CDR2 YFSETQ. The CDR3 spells CASSYLGTGSPDTQYF. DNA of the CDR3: TGCGCCAGCAGCTATCTTGGGACAGGGAGTCCAGATACGCAGTATTTT.

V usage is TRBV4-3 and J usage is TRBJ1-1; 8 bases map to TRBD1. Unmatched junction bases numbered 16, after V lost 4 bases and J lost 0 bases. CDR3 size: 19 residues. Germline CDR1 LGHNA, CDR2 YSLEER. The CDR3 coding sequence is TGCGCCAGCAGCCTCCTTCTCCCAACTCCGGGACAGGTGAACACTGAAGCTTTCTTT. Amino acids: CASSLLLPTPGQVNTEAFF.

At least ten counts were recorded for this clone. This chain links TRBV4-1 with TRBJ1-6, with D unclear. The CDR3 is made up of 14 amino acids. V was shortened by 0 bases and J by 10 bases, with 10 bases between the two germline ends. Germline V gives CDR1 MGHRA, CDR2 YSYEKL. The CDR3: CASSQDPGYSPLHF. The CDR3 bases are TGCGCCAGCAGCCAAGATCCGGGTTACTCACCCCTCCACTTT.

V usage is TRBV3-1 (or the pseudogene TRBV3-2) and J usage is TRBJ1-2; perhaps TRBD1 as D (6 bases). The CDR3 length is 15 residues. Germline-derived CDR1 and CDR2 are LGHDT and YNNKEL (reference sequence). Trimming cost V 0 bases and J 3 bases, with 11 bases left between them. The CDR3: CASSQESGDYYGYTF. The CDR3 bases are TGTGCCAGCAGCCAAGAATCAGGGGATTACTATGGCTACACCTTC.

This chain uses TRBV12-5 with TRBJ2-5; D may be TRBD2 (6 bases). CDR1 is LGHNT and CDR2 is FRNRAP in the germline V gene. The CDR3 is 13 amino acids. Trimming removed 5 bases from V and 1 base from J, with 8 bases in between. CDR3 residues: CASGMGLQETQYF. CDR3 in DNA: TGTGCTAGTGGTATGGGACTCCAAGAGACCCAGTACTTC.